Listed here are 27 T cell receptor beta chains from one sample, sequenced in a study of early T cells in non-severe SARS-CoV-2 infection. TCRdb used MiXCR to reprocess the 5' RACE reads, holding one entry per CDR3 protein. The sample shows about 68,000 distinct CDR3 sequences, 10% to 15% of them seen only once. The sample was whole blood. The receptors were sampled from an adult who was a healthcare worker with PCR-confirmed SARS-CoV-2 infection or an uninfected control (not recorded which).

This sequence joins TRBV27 and TRBJ1-5; 7 bases map to TRBD1. The CDR3 is 12 residues long. Germline V gene sequence: CDR1 MNHEY, CDR2 SMNVEV (reference sequence). The junction had 3 bases not matched to a gene; V was cut back by 5 bases and J by 8 bases. For the CDR3, the DNA is TGTGCCAGCAGTAGGGGGCAGGAGCCCCAGCATTTT. Translation gives CASSRGQEPQHF.

The chain is built from TRBV6-6 and TRBJ1-6; TRBD1 is a possible D gene (5 bases). CDR1 and CDR2 from the germline V gene are MNHNY and SVGAGI (reference sequence). Trimming pared 4 bases from V and 10 bases from J, leaving 8 bases between. The CDR3 length is 12 residues. CDR3 residues: CASSWGRSPLHF. The CDR3 DNA reads TGTGCCAGCAGTTGGGGACGGTCACCCCTCCACTTT.

This clonotype was found a few times. The chain links TRBV29-1 to TRBJ1-2, with a possible D match to TRBD1 (5 bases). Germline V gene data show CDR1 as SQVTM and CDR2 as ANQGSEA. With 4 bases removed from V and 3 bases from J, the gap between germline ends came to 12 bases. The CDR3 has 13 residues. The CDR3 DNA follows: TGCAGCGTTGGGGACCCCCTCCACTATGGCTACACCTTC. This encodes CSVGDPLHYGYTF.

This clonotype was seen only a few times. The chain combines TRBV7-6 with TRBJ1-1, with D maybe TRBD1 (5 bases). Trimming shortened V by 1 base and J by 5 bases, and 17 bases separated the two germline ends. Germline lookup yields CDR1 SGHVS and CDR2 FNYEAQ. The CDR3 has 16 amino acids. This CDR3 is CASSLGGAGSGTEAFF. Here the CDR3 DNA reads TGTGCCAGCAGCTTAGGGGGAGCAGGGAGTGGGACTGAAGCTTTCTTT.

This clonotype was seen ten or more times. This chain joins TRBV6-5 and TRBJ2-1; 7 bases align to TRBD1. V lost 6 bases to trimming and J lost 5 bases; unmatched junction nucleotides: 13. Germline V gives CDR1 MNHEY, CDR2 SVGAGI. The CDR3 is made up of 16 amino acids. Written as DNA, the CDR3 is TGTGCCAGCAGCCCCGAGGGGGACAGCTGGGACAATGAGCAGTTCTTC. Its protein is CASSPEGDSWDNEQFF.

This clonotype was observed a few times. This chain uses TRBV6-2 or TRBV6-3 with TRBJ1-1; D unresolved. The V end was cut by 6 bases, the J end by 0 bases, with 11 bases between. The CDR3 consists of 14 residues. CDR1 and CDR2 (germline): MNHEY, SVGEGT. The CDR3 coding sequence is TGTGCCAGCAGACGAGCGACGGTGAACACTGAAGCTTTCTTT. This codes for CASRRATVNTEAFF.

This clonotype was detected many times. The CDR3 DNA follows: TGTGCCTGGAGTGAGCGGGCGGACTATGGCTACACCTTC. This encodes CAWSERADYGYTF. The chain employs TRBV30 and TRBJ1-2; D unresolved. Germline loops: CDR1 GTSNPN, CDR2 SVGIG (reference sequence). The ends were cut back, 1 base at V and 3 bases at J, with 9 bases in the middle. CDR3 length: 13 amino acids. The full variable domain, completed using reference TRBV30 and TRBJ1-2, is SQTIHQWPATLVQPVGSPLSLECTVEGTSNPNLYWYRQAAGRGLQLLFYSVGIGQISSEVPQNLSASRPQDRQFILSSKKLLLSDSGFYLCAWSERADYGYTFGSGTRLTVV.

This clonotype was observed at least ten times. The chain recombines TRBV20-1 with TRBJ2-5; tentative D call: TRBD2 (6 bases). The V gene's germline CDR1 is DFQATT and CDR2 SNEGSKA (reference sequence). CDR3 length: 14 residues. Trimming took off 4 bases at V and 2 bases at J, with 14 bases between the two ends. CDR3 region: CSATRLEGQETQYF. In DNA, the CDR3 is TGCAGTGCTACAAGACTGGAGGGTCAAGAGACCCAGTACTTC.

This clonotype was seen many times. The chain uses TRBV12-3 or TRBV12-4 and TRBJ2-2; no definite D call. The CDR3 has 14 amino acids. Trimming stripped 6 bases from V and 6 bases from J, with 14 bases between. CDR3 coding DNA: TGTGCCAGCAGCCTCAGCCCCCGGGCCGGGGAGCTGTTTTTT. Translation gives CASSLSPRAGELFF.

CDR3: CASSSTDLTYNEQFF. The CDR3 DNA reads as TGTGCCAGCAGTTCAACGGACCTTACCTACAATGAGCAGTTCTTC. V and J are TRBV6-2 or TRBV6-3 and TRBJ2-1; D remains ambiguous. The CDR3 length is 15 residues. Between the trimmed V and J ends, which lost 4 bases and 2 bases, there was a span of 12 bases. Germline V lookup: CDR1 MNHEY, CDR2 SVGEGT.

The rearrangement links TRBV23-1 to TRBJ2-3, with D perhaps TRBD1 or TRBD2 (5 bases each). TRBV23-1 is given ORF status, its function remaining uncertain. V lost 8 bases and J 6 bases, leaving 12 bases between the germline ends. The CDR3 runs to 12 residues. CDR3 DNA sequence: TGCGCCAGCTTCCGGGGCGCCGATACGCAGTATTTT. Amino acid sequence: CASFRGADTQYF.

This clonotype occurred a few times. The chain has TRBV12-3 or TRBV12-4 and TRBJ2-7; no definite D call. This CDR3 is 12 amino acids long. Trimming left V 6 bases short and J 3 bases short, with 9 bases between. The CDR3 here is CASSPGSYEQYF. CDR3 bases: TGTGCCAGCAGCCCCGGCAGCTACGAGCAGTACTTC.

The chain joins TRBV11-2 to TRBJ2-7, with 7 bases aligning to TRBD1. CDR3 size: 14 residues. Trimming cost V 5 bases and J 2 bases; bases outside gene matches: 6. CDR1 is SGHAT and CDR2 is FQNNGV in the germline V gene. CDR3 sequence (DNA): TGTGCCAGCAGCGGTTCGACAGGGACCTACGAGCAGTACTTC. It translates to CASSGSTGTYEQYF.

This chain connects TRBV19 to TRBJ2-2, with D perhaps being TRBD1 or TRBD2 (5 bases each). V was pared by 3 bases and J by 6 bases, with 8 bases between. The CDR3 is 13 amino acids. Germline V gene data show CDR1 as LNHDA and CDR2 as SQIVND (reference sequence). CDR3 sequence: CASSMGPPGELFF. The CDR3 region has the DNA TGTGCCAGTAGTATGGGACCCCCCGGGGAGCTGTTTTTT.

This clonotype was counted many times. The rearrangement links TRBV29-1 to TRBJ1-4; 7 bases are a match to TRBD1. CDR1 and CDR2 from the germline V gene are SQVTM and ANQGSEA. The CDR3 sequence is 14 residues long. Losses at the gene ends were 2 bases for V and 5 bases for J; bases not matched to a gene: 5. CDR3 bases: TGCAGCGTTGAATTGGGGACAGAGAATGAAAAACTGTTTTTT. Protein: CSVELGTENEKLFF.

This clonotype was detected ten times or more. The V call is TRBV5-4, the J call TRBJ2-7; D tentatively reads TRBD1 or TRBD2 (5 bases each). Trimming stripped 4 bases from V and 6 bases from J, with 14 bases between. CDR3 size: 13 residues. Germline V gene lookup returns CDR1 SGHNT and CDR2 YYREEE (reference sequence). The CDR3 loop is CASSPGTRSEQYF. The DNA of the CDR3 is TGTGCCAGCAGCCCCGGGACGAGAAGCGAGCAGTACTTC. The full variable domain, completed using reference TRBV5-4 and TRBJ2-7, is ETGVTQSPTHLIKTRGQQVTLRCSSQSGHNTVSWYQQALGQGPQFIFQYYREEENGRGNFPPRFSGLQFPNYSSELNVNALELDDSALYLCASSPGTRSEQYFGPGTRLTVT.

At least ten counts were recorded for this clonotype. The chain is built from TRBV29-1 and TRBJ2-7, with TRBD1 matching over 7 bases. This CDR3 has 12 residues. V gave up 5 bases and J gave up 5 bases; unmatched junction bases: 6. The V gene's germline CDR1 is SQVTM and CDR2 ANQGSEA. The CDR3 protein is CSVLTGTDEQYF. CDR3 sequence (DNA): TGCAGCGTTCTGACAGGGACGGACGAGCAGTACTTC.

The table lists this clonotype with many counts. V gene TRBV7-6 combines with J gene TRBJ2-5; TRBD2 agrees at 8 bases. CDR1 and CDR2 (germline): SGHVS, FNYEAQ. The CDR3 consists of 16 residues. V lost 5 bases, J lost 0 bases, and 8 bases stayed unmatched. CDR3 in DNA: TGTGCCAGCAGCACCGGGACTAGGGGTAACCAAGAGACCCAGTACTTC. Its translation is CASSTGTRGNQETQYF.

The CDR3 DNA is TGTGCCAGCAGCCAAGAAAGACACAATGAGCAGTTCTTC. Residues: CASSQERHNEQFF. The gene calls are TRBV3-1 and TRBJ2-1; D gene unclear. Germline CDR1 is LGHDT and CDR2 is YNNKEL (reference sequence). The V and J ends lost 0 bases and 5 bases respectively, with 5 bases between them. This CDR3 comprises 13 residues.

At least ten counts were recorded for this clonotype. CDR3 amino acids: CASSDLDGLGGYTF. The DNA of the CDR3 is TGTGCCAGCAGTGACCTGGATGGCCTTGGAGGCTACACCTTC. This chain connects TRBV6-4 to TRBJ1-2; no clear D. V was pared by 2 bases and J by 8 bases, with 15 bases between. The CDR3 extends over 14 amino acids. Germline CDR1 and CDR2: MRHNA and SNTAGT.

This clonotype has at least ten counts. The V call is TRBV12-3 or TRBV12-4, the J call TRBJ1-5; 11 nucleotides align to TRBD1. J lost 0 bases, V lost 5 bases, and 6 bases had no gene match. The CDR3 extends over 17 amino acids. The CDR3 loop reads CASSPGTGGYSNQPQHF. The CDR3 coding sequence is TGTGCCAGCAGTCCCGGGACAGGGGGTTATAGCAATCAGCCCCAGCATTTT.

This clonotype appeared many times. The V and J genes are TRBV13 and TRBJ2-7; 7 bases are shared with TRBD1. The V segment lost 2 bases and the J segment 5 bases; nucleotides outside the gene matches: 12. This CDR3 is built from 16 residues. Germline V CDR1 and CDR2: PRHDT, FYEKMQ (reference sequence). The CDR3 DNA follows: TGTGCCAGCAGCTTACGTGCCGGGACAGCCCCCAACGAGCAGTACTTC. Translation: CASSLRAGTAPNEQYF. Looking up the rest from reference TRBV13 and TRBJ2-7 gives the full variable domain: AAGVIQSPRHLIKEKRETATLKCYPIPRHDTVYWYQQGPGQDPQFLISFYEKMQSDKGSIPDRFSAQQFSDYHSELNMSSLELGDSALYFCASSLRAGTAPNEQYFGPGTRLTVT.

V and J are TRBV27 and TRBJ1-3; unclear D gene. This CDR3 is built from 14 residues. The V gene's germline CDR1 is MNHEY and CDR2 SMNVEV (reference sequence). Trimming left V 5 bases short and J 4 bases short, with 12 bases between. The CDR3 sequence: CASSPTTPGNTIYF. The CDR3 nucleotides are TGTGCCAGCAGTCCCACGACACCCGGAAACACCATATATTTT.

This clonotype was seen a single time. The rearrangement links TRBV6-5 to TRBJ1-2; D uncertain. Germline V gives CDR1 MNHEY, CDR2 SVGAGI. V was clipped by 2 bases and J by 9 bases, with 16 bases between them. This CDR3 has 14 amino acids. CDR3 in amino acids: CASSYGQRSYCYTF. In DNA, the CDR3 is TGTGCCAGCAGTTACGGGCAGCGGTCATATTGCTACACCTTC.

The rearrangement uses TRBV2 and TRBJ1-1; D ambiguous. The CDR3 has 14 residues. Trimming took off 2 bases at V and 5 bases at J, with 12 bases between the two ends. CDR1 is SNHLY, CDR2 FYNNEI, per germline. CDR3 amino acids: CASSENRLTTEAFF. The CDR3 DNA is TGTGCCAGCAGTGAAAACAGACTGACGACTGAAGCTTTCTTT.

The table lists this clonotype with many counts. The V call is TRBV3-1, the J call TRBJ2-5, with 9 bases aligning to TRBD1. Germline V CDR1 and CDR2: LGHDT, YNNKEL (reference sequence). The CDR3 covers 14 residues. V dropped 3 bases and J dropped 4; count of bases not matched to a gene: 3. The CDR3 DNA is TGTGCCAGCAGCCACTGGGGACAGGGAGAGACCCAGTACTTC. It yields the protein CASSHWGQGETQYF.

This clonotype showed up just a few times. The rearrangement links TRBV12-3 or TRBV12-4 to TRBJ1-1; a possible D gene is TRBD1 (5 bases). CDR3 size: 14 residues. The germline V and J ends were trimmed by 2 bases and 11 bases, with 18 bases remaining between them. The CDR3 DNA is TGTGCCAGCAGTTTAATGCCCTCGGGGGGTTACGCTTTCTTT. It translates to CASSLMPSGGYAFF.